One sample yielded the 6 T cell receptor beta chains listed below, sequenced in a study of cytomegalovirus exposure and HLA in healthy donors. The primer mix had 60 Vbeta and 13 Jbeta primers. Produced via immunoSEQ multiplex PCR; TCRdb's table is partial and in-frame only. Its listing shows roughly 140,000 clones. What was sequenced was PBMCs. The receptors shown here come from a male donor in good health and CMV-seronegative.

V and J are TRBV7-9 and TRBJ2-1, with 11 bases matching TRBD1. The V and J ends lost 5 bases and 6 bases, in that order; junction bases with no gene match: 6. CDR1 SEHNR and CDR2 FQNEAQ come from the germline V gene (reference sequence). The length of the CDR3 is 15 residues. The CDR3 region has the DNA TGTGCCAGCAGCCTTGGACAGGGGGCGGGCAATGAGCAGTTCTTC. Its protein product is CASSLGQGAGNEQFF.

This rearrangement joins TRBV28 to TRBJ1-5; D is uncertain. Germline V gives CDR1 MDHEN, CDR2 SYDVKM. V lost 5 bases and J lost 2, with 13 bases in between. The CDR3 totals 15 residues. The CDR3 protein is CASSGITGGNQPQHF. The CDR3 region has the DNA TGTGCCAGCAGTGGAATAACCGGGGGCAATCAGCCCCAGCATTTT.

This chain joins TRBV6-1 and TRBJ1-5, with a tentative D call TRBD1 (5 bases). Trimming pared 2 bases from V and 1 base from J, leaving 15 bases between. Germline V gene data show CDR1 as MNHNS and CDR2 as SASEGT. CDR3 length equals 17 residues. The CDR3 sequence is CASSEPRDWESNQPQHF. The DNA of the CDR3 is TGTGCCAGCAGTGAACCCCGGGACTGGGAGAGCAATCAGCCCCAGCATTTT.

CDR3 amino acids: CASSLQGMNEQFF. DNA of the CDR3: TGTGCCAGTAGTCTTCAGGGAATGAATGAGCAGTTCTTC. This chain joins TRBV19 and TRBJ2-1; D is perhaps TRBD1 (5 bases). Trimming removed 5 bases from V and 7 bases from J, with 12 bases in between. Germline V gene data show CDR1 as LNHDA and CDR2 as SQIVND (reference sequence). This CDR3 spans 13 amino acids. Complete variable domain (other parts from reference TRBV19 and TRBJ2-1): DGGITQSPKYLFRKEGQNVTLSCEQNLNHDAMYWYRQDPGQGLRLIYYSQIVNDFQKGDIAEGYSVSREKKESFPLTVTSAQKNPTAFYLCASSLQGMNEQFFGPGTRLTVL.

CDR3 protein: CASSSPSAANEQFF. CDR3 nucleotide sequence: TGTGCCAGCAGCTCCCCATCCGCGGCCAATGAGCAGTTCTTC. V gene TRBV11-2 combines with J gene TRBJ2-1; D uncertain. Trimming pared 4 bases from V and 6 bases from J, leaving 13 bases between. CDR3 length: 14 amino acids. Germline CDR1 SGHAT, CDR2 FQNNGV. Combining the CDR3 with reference TRBV11-2 and TRBJ2-1 gives the whole variable domain EAGVAQSPRYKIIEKRQSVAFWCNPISGHATLYWYQQILGQGPKLLIQFQNNGVVDDSQLPKDRFSAERLKGVDSTLKIQPAKLEDSAVYLCASSSPSAANEQFFGPGTRLTVL.

V gene TRBV30 combines with J gene TRBJ2-7; 10 bases align to TRBD2. V shed 0 bases and J 7 bases; nucleotides not matched to a gene: 6. The CDR3 runs to 14 residues. Germline V gene lookup returns CDR1 GTSNPN and CDR2 SVGIG (reference sequence). CDR3 nucleotide sequence: TGTGCCTGGAGTGTGTCTAGCGGGAGTTATGAGCAGTACTTC. Translated: CAWSVSSGSYEQYF.